The clone carrying this T cell receptor beta chain was seen ten or more times. Using its own MiXCR run on the 5' RACE reads, TCRdb lists one record per CDR3 protein. The table has 100,000 to 150,000 distinct CDR3 sequences, roughly 6.8% seen once. This sample was included in a study of T cells after yellow fever vaccination. This CDR3 is 14 amino acids long. Trimming removed 1 base from V and 5 bases from J, with 11 bases in between. Germline assignment: CDR1 LGHNA and CDR2 YNFKEQ. The sequence came from a man between 18 and 35 years old who received the YFV17D yellow fever vaccine. Sequencing was performed on CD4+ T cells sorted from PBMCs, taken about 41 days after the first yellow fever vaccination. The rearrangement uses TRBV4-2 and TRBJ2-5, with D perhaps TRBD1 (5 bases). In DNA form, the CDR3 reads TGTGCCAGCAGCCAAGCTGGGTCAGGGGAGACCCAGTACTTC. It specifies CASSQAGSGETQYF.